The entry below describes one TCR beta chain. The antigen remains undetermined. This specimen belongs to a study of T cell responses to AZD1222 COVID-19 vaccine. Study-level points and caveats: Sampling captured repertoires only after the peak T cell response. Of the AZD1222 recipients, only five or six were seropositive at baseline. Spike-spanning, vaccine-associated CD4 TCRs were dominant at 160-218 and 743-854.

The CDR3 totals 14 residues. Trimming pared 2 bases from V and 10 bases from J, leaving 13 bases between. Germline assignment: CDR1 SGHNT and CDR2 YYREEE (reference sequence). It was second doses at about 4 or about 12 weeks that were pooled. Profiled with immunoSEQ multiplex PCR; TCRdb holds only in-frame clones, not every one. The sample holds around 120,000 clones; 90% to 95% are singletons and the top ten take around 5%. The source material was peripheral blood, sampled 28 days after the second AZD1222 dose. The receptor comes from an adult who received the AZD1222 COVID-19 vaccine. The chain links TRBV5-4 to TRBJ1-6; D gene unclear. For the CDR3, the DNA is TGTGCCAGCAGCTTACAAGCCCTTGGGTCACCCCTCCACTTT. Translation: CASSLQALGSPLHF.